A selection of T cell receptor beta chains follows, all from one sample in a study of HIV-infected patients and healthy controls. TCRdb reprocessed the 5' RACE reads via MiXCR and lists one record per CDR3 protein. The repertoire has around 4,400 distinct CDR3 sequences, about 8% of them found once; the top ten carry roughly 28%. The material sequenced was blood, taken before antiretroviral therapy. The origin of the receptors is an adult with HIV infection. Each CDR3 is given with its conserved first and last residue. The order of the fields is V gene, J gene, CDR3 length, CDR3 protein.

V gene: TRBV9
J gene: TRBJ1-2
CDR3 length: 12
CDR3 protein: CASKDRSYGYTF

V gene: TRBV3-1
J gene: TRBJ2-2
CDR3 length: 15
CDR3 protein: CASSQELAYTGELFF

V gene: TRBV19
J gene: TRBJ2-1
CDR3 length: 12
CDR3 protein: CASSIGVAGKFF

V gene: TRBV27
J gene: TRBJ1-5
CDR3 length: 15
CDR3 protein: CASSFSRGQDQPQHF

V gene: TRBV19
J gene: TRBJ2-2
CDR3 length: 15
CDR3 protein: CASYPGGQGTGELFF

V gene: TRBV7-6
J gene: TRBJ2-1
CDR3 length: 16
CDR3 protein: CASSTTSGGTYNEQFF

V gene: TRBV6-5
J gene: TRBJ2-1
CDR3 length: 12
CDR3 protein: CASISDYNEQFF

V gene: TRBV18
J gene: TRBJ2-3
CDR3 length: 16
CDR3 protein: CASSRQGPPRTDTQYF

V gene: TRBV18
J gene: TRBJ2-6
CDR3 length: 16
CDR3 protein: CASSPPGKSGANVLTF

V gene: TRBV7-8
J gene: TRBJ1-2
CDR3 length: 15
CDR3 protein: CASSPQGAPNYGYTF

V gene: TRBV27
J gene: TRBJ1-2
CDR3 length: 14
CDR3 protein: CASSSGTGSKGYTF

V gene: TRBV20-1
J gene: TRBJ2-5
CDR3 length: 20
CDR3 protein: CSARSFASGAAGGPLETQYF

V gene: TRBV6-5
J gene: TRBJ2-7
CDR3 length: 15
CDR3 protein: CASIALGVGVGEQYF

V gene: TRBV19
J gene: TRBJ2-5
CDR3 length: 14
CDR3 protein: CASSKDRGFETQYF

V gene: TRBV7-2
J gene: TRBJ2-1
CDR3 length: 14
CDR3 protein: CASSLDVSRGGQVF

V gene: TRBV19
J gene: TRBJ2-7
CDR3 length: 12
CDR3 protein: CASSMEGDEQYF

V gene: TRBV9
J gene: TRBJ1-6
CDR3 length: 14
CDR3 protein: CASNSRDQNSPLHF

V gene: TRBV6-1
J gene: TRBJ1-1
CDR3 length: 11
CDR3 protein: CASTSTGSAFF

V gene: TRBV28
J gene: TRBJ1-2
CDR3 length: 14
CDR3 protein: CASSLDRATYGYTF

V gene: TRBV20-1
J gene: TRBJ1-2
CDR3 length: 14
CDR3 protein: CSARDGPRGYGYTF

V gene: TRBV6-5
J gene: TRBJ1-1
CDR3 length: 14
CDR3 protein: CASSLSQLNTEAFF

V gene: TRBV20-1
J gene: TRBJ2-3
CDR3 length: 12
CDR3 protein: CSAVPLSDTQYF

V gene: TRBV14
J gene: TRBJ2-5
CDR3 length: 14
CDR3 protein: CASSLNRAQETQYF

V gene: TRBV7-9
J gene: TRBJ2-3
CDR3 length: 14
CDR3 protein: CASSFGTLADTQYF

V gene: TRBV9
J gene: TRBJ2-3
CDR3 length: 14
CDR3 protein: CASSDPIRADTQYF

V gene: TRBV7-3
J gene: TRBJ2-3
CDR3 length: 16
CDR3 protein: CASSPTRAGAGDTQYF

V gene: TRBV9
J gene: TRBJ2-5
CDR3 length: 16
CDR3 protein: CASSPWTSGGIETQYF

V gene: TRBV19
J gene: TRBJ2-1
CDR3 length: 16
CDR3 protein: CASKRAGLAGFNEQFF

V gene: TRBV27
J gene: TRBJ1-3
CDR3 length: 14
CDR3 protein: CASSGRLSGNTIYF

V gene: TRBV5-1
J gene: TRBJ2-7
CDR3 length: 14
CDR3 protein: CASSLTQGSYEQYF

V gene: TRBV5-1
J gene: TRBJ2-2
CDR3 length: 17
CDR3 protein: CASSPFGSGGSTGELFF

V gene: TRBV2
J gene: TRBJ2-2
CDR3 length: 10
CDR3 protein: CASRAGELFF

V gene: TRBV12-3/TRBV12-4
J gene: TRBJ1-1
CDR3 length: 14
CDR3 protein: CASSFDRDGTEAFF

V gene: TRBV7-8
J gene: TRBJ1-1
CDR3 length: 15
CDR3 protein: CASSLAGGLNTEAFF

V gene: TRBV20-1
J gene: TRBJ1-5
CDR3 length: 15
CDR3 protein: CSARSQTGPNQPQHF

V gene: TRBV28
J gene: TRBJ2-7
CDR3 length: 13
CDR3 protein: CASSSRPIYEQYF

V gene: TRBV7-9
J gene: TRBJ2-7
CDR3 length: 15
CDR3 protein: CASSRRDSSSYEQYF

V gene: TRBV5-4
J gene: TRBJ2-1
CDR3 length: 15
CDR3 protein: CASSLDRNSYNEQFF

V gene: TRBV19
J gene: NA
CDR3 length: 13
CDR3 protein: CASSLAGVDTQHF

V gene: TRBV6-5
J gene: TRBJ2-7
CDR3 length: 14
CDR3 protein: CASSSAGSSYEQYF

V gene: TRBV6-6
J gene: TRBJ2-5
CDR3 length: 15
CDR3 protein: CASSYDAGGQETQYF

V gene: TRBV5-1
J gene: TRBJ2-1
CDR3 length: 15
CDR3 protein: CASSIQESSYNEQFF

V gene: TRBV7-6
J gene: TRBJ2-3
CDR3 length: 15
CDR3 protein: CASSSAYVSTDTQYF

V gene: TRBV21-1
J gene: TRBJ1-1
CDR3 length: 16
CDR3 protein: CASSKGAYPVDTEAFF

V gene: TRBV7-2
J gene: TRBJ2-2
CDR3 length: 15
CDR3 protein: CASSLRQGGTGELFF

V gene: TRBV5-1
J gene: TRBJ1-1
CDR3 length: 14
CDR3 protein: CASSPPGTAGEAFF

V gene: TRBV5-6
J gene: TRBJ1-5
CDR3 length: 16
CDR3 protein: CASSQDRGRGNQPQHF

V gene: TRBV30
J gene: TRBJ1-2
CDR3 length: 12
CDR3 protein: CAWSPSVSGYTF

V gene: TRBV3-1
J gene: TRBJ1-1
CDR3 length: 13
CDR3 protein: CASSLQGRAEAFF

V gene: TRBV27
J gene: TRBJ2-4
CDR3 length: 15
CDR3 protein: CASSSLELAKNIQYF

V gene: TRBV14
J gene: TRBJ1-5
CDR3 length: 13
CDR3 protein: CASSDGGFGPQHF